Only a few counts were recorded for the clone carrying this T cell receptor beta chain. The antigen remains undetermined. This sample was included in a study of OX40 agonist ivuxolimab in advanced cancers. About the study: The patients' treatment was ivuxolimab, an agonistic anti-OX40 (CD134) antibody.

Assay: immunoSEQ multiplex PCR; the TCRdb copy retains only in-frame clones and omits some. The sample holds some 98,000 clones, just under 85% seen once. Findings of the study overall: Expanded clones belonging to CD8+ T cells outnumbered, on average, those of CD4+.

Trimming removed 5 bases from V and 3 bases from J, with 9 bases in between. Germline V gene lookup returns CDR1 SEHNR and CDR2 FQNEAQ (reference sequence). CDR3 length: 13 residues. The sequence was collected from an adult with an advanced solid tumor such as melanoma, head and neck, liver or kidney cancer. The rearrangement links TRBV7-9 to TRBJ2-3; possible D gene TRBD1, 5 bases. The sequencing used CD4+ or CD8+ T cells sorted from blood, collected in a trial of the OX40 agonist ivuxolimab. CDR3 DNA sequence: TGTGCCAGCAGCCCCAGGGTTACAGATACGCAGTATTTT. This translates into CASSPRVTDTQYF.